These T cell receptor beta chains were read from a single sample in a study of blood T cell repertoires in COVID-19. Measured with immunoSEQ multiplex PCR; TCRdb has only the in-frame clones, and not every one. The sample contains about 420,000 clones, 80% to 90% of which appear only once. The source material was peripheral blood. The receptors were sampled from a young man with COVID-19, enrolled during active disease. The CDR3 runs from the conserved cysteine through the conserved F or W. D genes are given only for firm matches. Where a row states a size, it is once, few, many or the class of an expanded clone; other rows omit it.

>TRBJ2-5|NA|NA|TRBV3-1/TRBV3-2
CASSPDVRRVRETQYF
TGTGCCAGCAGCCCCGACGTCCGGAGGGTGCGGGAGACCCAGTACTTC
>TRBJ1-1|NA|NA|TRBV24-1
CATSSGRNTEAFF
TGTGCCACCAGTTCGGGAAGGAACACTGAAGCTTTCTTT
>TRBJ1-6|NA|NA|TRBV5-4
CASSLGQGSPLHF
TGTGCCAGCAGCTTGGGTCAGGGTTCACCCCTCCACTTT
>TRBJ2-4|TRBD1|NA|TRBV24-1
CATSDSGTGAIQYF
TGTGCCACCAGTGACTCCGGGACAGGAGCCATTCAGTACTTC
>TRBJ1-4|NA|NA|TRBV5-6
CASSLGLLNEKLFF
TGTGCCAGCAGCTTGGGGCTCCTTAATGAAAAACTGTTTTTT
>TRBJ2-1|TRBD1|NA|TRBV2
CASRGTGGTYNEQFF
TGTGCCAGCAGGGGGACAGGGGGAACCTACAATGAGCAGTTCTTC
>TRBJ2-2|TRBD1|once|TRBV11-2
CASSSQGLRTGELFF
TGTGCCAGCAGCTCACAGGGGCTCCGGACCGGGGAGCTGTTTTTT
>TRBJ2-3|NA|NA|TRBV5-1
CASSLALQGSGTDTQYF
TGCGCCAGCAGCTTGGCTCTTCAGGGAAGTGGGACAGATACGCAGTATTTT
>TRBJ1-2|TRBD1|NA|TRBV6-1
CASSETGPYGYTF
TGTGCCAGCAGTGAGACAGGGCCCTATGGCTACACCTTC
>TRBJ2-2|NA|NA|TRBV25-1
CASSAPQGIAGELFF
TGTGCCAGCAGTGCCCCTCAGGGAATAGCCGGGGAGCTGTTTTTT
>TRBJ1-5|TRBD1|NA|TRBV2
CASSKTGTSNQPQHF
TGTGCCAGCAGCAAGACAGGGACCTCCAATCAGCCCCAGCATTTT
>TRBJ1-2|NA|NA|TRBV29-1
CSVDRGIYGYTF
TGCAGCGTTGACAGGGGTATTTATGGCTACACCTTC
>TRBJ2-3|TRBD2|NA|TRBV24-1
CATSETGGTTGDTQYF
TGTGCCACCAGTGAAACGGGCGGGACTACAGGAGATACGCAGTATTTT
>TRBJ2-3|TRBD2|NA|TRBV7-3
CASSGTSGYTDTQYF
TGTGCCAGCAGCGGAACTAGCGGGTACACAGATACGCAGTATTTT
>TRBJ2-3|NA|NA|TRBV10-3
CAISGQGIADTQYF
TGTGCCATCAGTGGTCAGGGAATCGCAGATACGCAGTATTTT
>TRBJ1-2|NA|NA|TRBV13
CASSAGTGNYGYTF
TGTGCCAGCAGCGCGGGGACGGGTAACTATGGCTACACCTTC
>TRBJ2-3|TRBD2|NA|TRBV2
CASSAPLAGGGDTQYF
TGTGCCAGCAGCGCCCCATTAGCGGGAGGAGGAGATACGCAGTATTTT
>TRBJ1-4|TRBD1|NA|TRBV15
CATSRSRQGRNEKLFF
TGTGCCACCAGCAGATCCAGACAGGGGAGAAATGAAAAACTGTTTTTT
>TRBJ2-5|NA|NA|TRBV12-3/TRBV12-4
CASSLGGKETQYF
TGTGCCAGCAGTTTAGGCGGGAAAGAGACCCAGTACTTC
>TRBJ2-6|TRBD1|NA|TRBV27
CASGTGGRSGANVLTF
TGTGCCAGCGGGACAGGGGGCAGGTCTGGGGCCAACGTCCTGACTTTC
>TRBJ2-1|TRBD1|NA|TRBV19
CASSPRGRGRGDEQFF
TGTGCCAGTAGTCCCCGCGGCAGGGGGCGTGGGGATGAGCAGTTCTTC
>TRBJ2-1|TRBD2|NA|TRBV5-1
CASSFTSGSSDEQFF
TGCGCCAGCAGCTTTACTAGCGGGAGTAGCGACGAGCAGTTCTTC
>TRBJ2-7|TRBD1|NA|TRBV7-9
CASSLVTGQGGYEQYF
TGTGCCAGCAGCTTAGTGACGGGACAGGGAGGCTACGAGCAGTACTTC
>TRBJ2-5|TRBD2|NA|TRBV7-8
CASSLPPSGVTETQYF
TGTGCCAGCAGCTTACCCCCTAGCGGGGTCACGGAGACCCAGTACTTC
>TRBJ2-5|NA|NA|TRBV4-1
CASSQVQGGRETQYF
TGCGCCAGCAGCCAAGTACAGGGCGGACGGGAGACCCAGTACTTC
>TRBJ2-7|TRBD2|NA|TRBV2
CASRGTSGTYEQYF
TGTGCCAGCAGGGGGACTAGCGGGACCTACGAGCAGTACTTC
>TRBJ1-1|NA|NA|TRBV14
CASSQDIRGTEAFF
TGTGCCAGCAGCCAAGATATACGGGGCACTGAAGCTTTCTTT
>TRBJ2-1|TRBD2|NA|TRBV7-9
CASSQTSSFGEQFF
TGTGCCAGCAGTCAGACTAGCTCCTTCGGTGAGCAGTTCTTC
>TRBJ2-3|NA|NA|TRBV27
CASRSGASGTDTQYF
TGTGCCAGCAGGTCCGGGGCTAGCGGCACAGATACGCAGTATTTT
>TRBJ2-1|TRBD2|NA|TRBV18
CASSPTSGQKNEQFF
TGTGCCAGCTCACCAACTAGCGGCCAGAAAAATGAGCAGTTCTTC
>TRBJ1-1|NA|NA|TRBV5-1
CASSLTGLNTEAFF
TGCGCCAGCAGCTTAACAGGGTTGAACACTGAAGCTTTCTTT
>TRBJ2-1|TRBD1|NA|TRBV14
CASRGQGWNEQFF
TGTGCCAGCAGAGGACAGGGCTGGAATGAGCAGTTCTTC
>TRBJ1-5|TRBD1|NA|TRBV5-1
CASSLGDSGNQPQHF
TGCGCCAGCAGCTTGGGGGACAGCGGGAATCAGCCCCAGCATTTT
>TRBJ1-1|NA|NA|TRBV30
CAWSGAPRTEAFF
TGTGCCTGGTCAGGCGCCCCCCGAACTGAAGCTTTCTTT
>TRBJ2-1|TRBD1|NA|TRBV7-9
CASSLAGQGSNEQFF
TGTGCCAGCAGCTTAGCGGGACAGGGTTCGAATGAGCAGTTCTTC
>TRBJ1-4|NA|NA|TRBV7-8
CASSPITGEKLFF
TGTGCCAGCAGCCCGATTACGGGGGAAAAACTGTTTTTT
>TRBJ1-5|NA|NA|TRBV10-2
CASTDTAYSNQPQHF
TGCGCCAGCACGGATACAGCATATAGCAATCAGCCCCAGCATTTT
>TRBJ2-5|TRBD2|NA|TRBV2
CASSRPAGGQETQYF
TGTGCCAGCAGTCGTCCAGCGGGAGGGCAAGAGACCCAGTACTTC
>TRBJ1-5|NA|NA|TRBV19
CASSIRGSNQPQHF
TGTGCCAGTAGTATACGAGGCAGCAATCAGCCCCAGCATTTT
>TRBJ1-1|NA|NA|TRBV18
CASSPGRPGRNTEAFF
TGTGCCAGCTCACCGGGGAGGCCCGGTAGGAACACTGAAGCTTTCTTT
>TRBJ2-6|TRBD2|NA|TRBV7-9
CASSLARGTSYSGANVLTF
TGTGCCAGCAGCTTAGCGCGGGGGACTTCCTACTCTGGGGCCAACGTCCTGACTTTC
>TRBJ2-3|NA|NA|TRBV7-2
CASSLSTGPSTDTQYF
TGTGCCAGCAGCCTATCGACAGGCCCCAGCACAGATACGCAGTATTTT
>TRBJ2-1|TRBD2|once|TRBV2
CATLAGADNEQFF
TGTGCCACGCTAGCGGGAGCTGACAATGAGCAGTTCTTC
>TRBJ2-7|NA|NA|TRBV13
CASTQGSSYEQYF
TGTGCCAGCACCCAGGGGAGCTCCTACGAGCAGTACTTC
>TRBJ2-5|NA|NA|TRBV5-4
CASSLGQGETQYF
TGTGCCAGCAGCTTGGGCCAGGGTGAGACCCAGTACTTC
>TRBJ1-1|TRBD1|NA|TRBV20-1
CSASTDRGTEAFF
TGCAGTGCTAGTACAGACAGGGGCACTGAAGCTTTCTTT
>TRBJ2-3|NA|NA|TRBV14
CASSLLAASTDTQYF
TGTGCCAGCAGCCTCTTAGCGGCTAGCACAGATACGCAGTATTTT
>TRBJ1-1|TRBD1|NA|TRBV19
CASSTNGQGLAEAFF
TGTGCCAGTAGTACGAACGGACAGGGGTTGGCTGAAGCTTTCTTT
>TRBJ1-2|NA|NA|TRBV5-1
CASSLDAGGNYGYTF
TGCGCCAGCAGCTTGGACGCAGGAGGCAACTATGGCTACACCTTC
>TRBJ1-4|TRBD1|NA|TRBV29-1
CSVTGRTSEKLFF
TGCAGCGTGACAGGGCGCACGAGTGAAAAACTGTTTTTT